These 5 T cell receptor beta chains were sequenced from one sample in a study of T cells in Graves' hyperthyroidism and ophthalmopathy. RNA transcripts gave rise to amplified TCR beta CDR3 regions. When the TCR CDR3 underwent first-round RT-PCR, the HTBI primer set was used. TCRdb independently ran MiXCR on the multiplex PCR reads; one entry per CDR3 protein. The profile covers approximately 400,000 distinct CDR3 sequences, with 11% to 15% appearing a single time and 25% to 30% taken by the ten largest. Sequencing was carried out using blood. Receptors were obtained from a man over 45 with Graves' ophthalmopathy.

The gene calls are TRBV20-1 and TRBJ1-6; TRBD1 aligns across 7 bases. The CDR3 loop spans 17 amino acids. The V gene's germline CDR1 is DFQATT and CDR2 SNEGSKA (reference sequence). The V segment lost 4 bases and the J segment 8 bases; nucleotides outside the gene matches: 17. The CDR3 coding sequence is TGCAGTGCTATACCACCTCCTAGACAGGGCTCATATTCACCCCTCCACTTT. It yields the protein CSAIPPPRQGSYSPLHF.

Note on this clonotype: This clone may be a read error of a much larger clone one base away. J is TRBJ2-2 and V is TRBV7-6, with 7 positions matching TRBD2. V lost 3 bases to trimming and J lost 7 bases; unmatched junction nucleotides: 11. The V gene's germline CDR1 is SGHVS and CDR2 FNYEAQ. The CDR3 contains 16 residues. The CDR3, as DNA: TGTGCCAGCAGCTTGGACTCAGGACTAGTTCTCGGGGAGCTGTTTTTT. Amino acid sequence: CASSLDSGLVLGELFF.

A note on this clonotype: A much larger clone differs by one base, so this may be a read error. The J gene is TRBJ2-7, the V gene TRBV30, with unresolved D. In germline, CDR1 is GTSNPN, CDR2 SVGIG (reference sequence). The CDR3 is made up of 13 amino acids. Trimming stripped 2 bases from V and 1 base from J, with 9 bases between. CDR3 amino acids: CAWSKQISYEQYF. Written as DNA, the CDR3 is TGTGCCTGGAGTAAACAGATATCCTACGAGCAGTACTTC.

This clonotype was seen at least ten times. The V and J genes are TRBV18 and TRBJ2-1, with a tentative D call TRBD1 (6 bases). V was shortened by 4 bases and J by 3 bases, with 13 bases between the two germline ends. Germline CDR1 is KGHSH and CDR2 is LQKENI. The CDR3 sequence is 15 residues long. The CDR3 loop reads CASSQAGTIYNEQFF. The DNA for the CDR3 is TGTGCCAGCTCACAAGCCGGGACAATCTACAATGAGCAGTTCTTC.

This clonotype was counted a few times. CDR3 protein: CASSKPGLGQDTQYF. As DNA, the CDR3 is TGCGCCAGCAGCAAACCGGGACTAGGGCAAGATACGCAGTATTTT. The chain couples TRBV5-1 to TRBJ2-3, with 8 bases lining up with TRBD2. The germline CDR1 and CDR2 sequences are SGHRS and YFSETQ. This CDR3 spans 15 amino acids. With 4 bases clipped from V and 5 bases from J, the junction kept 9 bases outside the gene matches.